This is a list of T cell receptor beta chains from one sample in a study of siplizumab effects on memory and regulatory T cells. TCRdb keeps only in-frame clones here, not all; method: immunoSEQ multiplex PCR. The sample lists tens of thousands of clones, roughly 84% occurring once. The sample comprised naive CD8+ T cells sorted from blood. The receptor source for this set is a human donor in good health. Each CDR3 is given with its conserved first and last residue. The D gene is left open where the match is weak. Expanded clones are given a class, and other clones once, few, many or no size at all.

>.|TRBV27|TRBJ1-6|15|.
TGTGCCAGCAGTACTCCACGGTCCTATAATTCACCCCTCCACTTT
CASSTPRSYNSPLHF
>.|TRBV18|TRBJ1-2|15|.
TGTGCCAGCTCACCCCCCGGTGGAGGCGGCTATGGCTACACCTTC
CASSPPGGGGYGYTF
>.|TRBV25-1|TRBJ2-2|15|.
TGTGCCAGCAGTGTAGGGACGGCGAACATCGGGGAGCTGTTTTTT
CASSVGTANIGELFF
>.|TRBV14|TRBJ1-1|12|.
TGTGCCAGCAGCCGCCTTATTACTGAAGCTTTCTTT
CASSRLITEAFF
>.|TRBV30|TRBJ2-3|16|.
TGTGCCTGGAGTGTACTGACACCCATGGGCGCAGATACGCAGTATTTT
CAWSVLTPMGADTQYF
>.|TRBV5-6|TRBJ2-7|12|.
TGTGCCAGCAGCGCGGGAAGCGGCGAGCAGTACTTC
CASSAGSGEQYF
>.|TRBV7-9|TRBJ2-5|15|.
TGTGCCAGCCTCGATGGGGGGACTGCCCAAGAGACCCAGTACTTC
CASLDGGTAQETQYF
>.|TRBV7-9|TRBJ2-3|15|TRBD1
TGTGCCAGCAGCCCCGGGACAGGAGGAACAGATACGCAGTATTTT
CASSPGTGGTDTQYF
>.|TRBV5-1|TRBJ2-5|16|.
TGCGCCAGCAGCTTGGAACCGGGGACGCGGCAAGAGACCCAGTACTTC
CASSLEPGTRQETQYF
>.|TRBV6-6|TRBJ1-5|12|.
TGTGCCAGCAGACCTTTGGGAAGGGCTATACATTTT
CASRPLGRAIHF
>.|TRBV9|TRBJ2-1|15|TRBD2
TGTGCCAGCAGCGTGGGTAGCGGGAGCGGGTATGAGCAGTTCTTC
CASSVGSGSGYEQFF
>.|TRBV4-1|TRBJ2-7|15|.
TGCGCCAGCAGCCAAGCGGCGCCGGGGGTAGCCGAGCAGTACTTC
CASSQAAPGVAEQYF
>once|TRBV19|TRBJ2-7|13|.
TGTGCCAGTAGCGAAACCGGATCCTACGAGCAGTACTTC
CASSETGSYEQYF
>.|TRBV27|TRBJ1-2|14|.
TGTGCCAGCAGTTTATCTGGGGGCAACTATGGCTACACCTTC
CASSLSGGNYGYTF
>.|TRBV7-2|TRBJ2-7|14|TRBD1
TGTGCCAGTGCCAGGGGGCCGAGCTCCTACGAGCAGTACTTC
CASARGPSSYEQYF
>.|TRBV27|TRBJ2-1|14|.
TGTGCCAGCAGTTTAGCGGGGAGCTACAATGAGCAGTTCTTC
CASSLAGSYNEQFF
>.|TRBV5-1|TRBJ2-7|14|.
TGCGCCAGCAGCTTGGTGGCAGGTTCCTACGAGCAGTACTTC
CASSLVAGSYEQYF
>.|TRBV9|TRBJ1-5|15|.
TGTGCCAGCAGCGCAGATGGGGGACTGGGGCAGCCCCAGCATTTT
CASSADGGLGQPQHF
>.|TRBV5-4|TRBJ2-5|14|.
TGTGCCAGCAGCTTGTCAGGGGCAGGAGAGACCCAGTACTTC
CASSLSGAGETQYF
>.|TRBV4-1|TRBJ1-1|16|.
TGCGCCAGCAGCCAAAACAGGGTCCTGGCGAACACTGAAGCTTTCTTT
CASSQNRVLANTEAFF
>.|TRBV27|TRBJ2-7|13|.
TGTGCCAGCAGTTTTGGGACCTCCTACGAGCAGTACTTC
CASSFGTSYEQYF
>once|TRBV6-6|TRBJ2-3|15|.
TGTGCCTCACGAGGTGGACAGACTAGCACAGATACGCAGTATTTT
CASRGGQTSTDTQYF
>.|TRBV11-2|TRBJ2-3|13|.
TGTGCGGACCGTCGGAGTAGCACAGATACGCAGTATTTT
CADRRSSTDTQYF
>.|TRBV11-3|TRBJ2-1|14|.
TGTGCCAGCAGCTTAGATCCGGGACCTGGTGAGCAGTTCTTC
CASSLDPGPGEQFF
>.|TRBV7-9|TRBJ2-2|14|.
TGTGCCAGCAGCTCTGGGGTTTGGACCGGGGAGCTGTTTTTT
CASSSGVWTGELFF
>.|TRBV15|TRBJ2-7|15|.
TGTGCCACCAGCAGAGATTGGGCTAGTGGCGACGAGCAGTACTTC
CATSRDWASGDEQYF
>.|TRBV27|TRBJ1-5|15|.
TGTGCCAGCCGTGACTTGGAGTTTGGCAATCAGCCCCAGCATTTT
CASRDLEFGNQPQHF
>.|TRBV6-5|TRBJ2-7|15|.
TGTGCCAGCAGTATAGGACCTAGGGGAAGCTACGAGCAGTACTTC
CASSIGPRGSYEQYF
>.|TRBV7-8|TRBJ2-1|15|TRBD2
TGTGCCAGCAGCCCCGCCGGCAGCGGGGGGGCTGGGAAGTTCTTC
CASSPAGSGGAGKFF
>.|TRBV7-9|TRBJ2-7|12|.
TGTGCCAGTGTGGTGGGATCGGGGGAGCAGTACTTC
CASVVGSGEQYF
>.|TRBV19|TRBJ1-1|17|TRBD1
TGTGCCAGTAGTCCGTTGGCAGGGGGCGGACCTGACACTGAAGCTTTCTTT
CASSPLAGGGPDTEAFF
>.|TRBV27|TRBJ1-5|13|.
TGTGCCAGCAGCCACGACAGTTATCAGCCCCAGCATTTT
CASSHDSYQPQHF
>.|TRBV7-9|TRBJ1-3|14|TRBD1
TGTGCCAGCAGCTTGTCGACAGGGGTAAACACCATATATTTT
CASSLSTGVNTIYF
>.|TRBV6-5|TRBJ2-7|14|.
TGTGCCAGCAGTTACCGGTTAGGGGACGGCGAGCAGTACTTC
CASSYRLGDGEQYF
>.|TRBV13|TRBJ2-1|15|.
TGTGCCAGTATGGATGGGACTGGGGATCACAATGAGCAGTTCTTC
CASMDGTGDHNEQFF
>.|TRBV30|TRBJ2-1|14|.
TGTGCCTGGGAGACAGAGAACTCCTACAATGAGCAGTTCTTC
CAWETENSYNEQFF
>.|TRBV19|TRBJ2-3|12|.
TGTGCCAGCAAGGCTTCCGGGGTAGGGCAGTATTTT
CASKASGVGQYF
>.|TRBV7-9|TRBJ2-7|15|.
TGTGCCAGCAGCTTAGGGTCCGGGATGGGGTACGAGCAGTACTTC
CASSLGSGMGYEQYF
>.|TRBV9|TRBJ2-6|17|TRBD1
TGTGCCAGCATCGGGAGGACAGGGGGCTCTGGGGCCAACGTCCTGACTTTC
CASIGRTGGSGANVLTF
>.|TRBV7-9|TRBJ1-1|15|.
TGTGCCAGCAGCTTAGGGGCAGCATCCTGGACTGAAGCTTTCTTT
CASSLGAASWTEAFF
>.|TRBV7-9|TRBJ2-5|16|.
TGTGCCAGCAGCTTCCCCGAGGGGATGTACCAAGAGACCCAGTACTTC
CASSFPEGMYQETQYF
>.|TRBV1|TRBJ2-7|15|.
TGCACCAGCAGCCAAGAACGCGCAGGGGCCCACGAGCAGTACTTC
CTSSQERAGAHEQYF
>.|TRBV9|TRBJ2-7|15|TRBD2
TGTGCCAGCAGCGTAAGCACTAGCGGGACCTACGAGCAGTACTTC
CASSVSTSGTYEQYF
>.|TRBV5-6|TRBJ2-3|14|.
TGTGCCACCAACAGAGGGGTCGGGACAGATACGCAGTATTTT
CATNRGVGTDTQYF
>.|TRBV27|TRBJ2-3|16|.
TGTGCCAGCAGTTTATTCGCGGGTTCTAGCACAGATACGCAGTATTTT
CASSLFAGSSTDTQYF
>.|TRBV6-5|TRBJ1-5|14|.
TGTGCCAGCAGTGAATTCAGCCCCAATCAGCCCCAGCATTTT
CASSEFSPNQPQHF
>.|TRBV18|TRBJ1-2|14|.
TGTGCCAGCTCACCCCCCGAGGCGGTCGCCGGCTACACCTTC
CASSPPEAVAGYTF
>.|TRBV19|TRBJ1-5|15|.
TGTGCCAGTAGTATAGGGTTTGGTAGCAATCAGCCCCAGCATTTT
CASSIGFGSNQPQHF
>few|TRBV2|TRBJ1-2|14|.
TGTGCCAGCCCTGGGGCAGGGGATCACTATGGCTACACCTTC
CASPGAGDHYGYTF
>.|TRBV19|TRBJ1-1|14|.
TGTGCCAGTAGTATATGGCAGTTCGACTATGAAGCTTTCTTT
CASSIWQFDYEAFF
>.|TRBV6-5|TRBJ2-3|15|.
TGTGCCAGCAGAGACAGCGGAGCTAGCACAGATACGCAGTATTTT
CASRDSGASTDTQYF
>.|TRBV11-1|TRBJ2-7|18|TRBD2
TGTGCCAGCAGCTTAAGGGGGCGACTAGCGGGGGCATCCTACGAGCAGTACTTC
CASSLRGRLAGASYEQYF
>.|TRBV9|TRBJ2-3|16|TRBD2
TGTGCCAGCAGCGTACTAGCGGGGGCTATCACAGATACGCAGTATTTT
CASSVLAGAITDTQYF